This T cell receptor (beta chain) was recorded in a study of patients and donors after allogeneic stem cell transplantation. TCRdb re-derived calls from the RT-PCR reads in MiXCR, one entry per CDR3 protein. The sample consists of roughly 960,000 distinct CDR3 sequences, about a sixth of them appearing once. V was trimmed by 4 bases and J by 2 bases, leaving 19 bases between them. This CDR3 contains 16 residues. In germline, CDR1 is SGDLS, CDR2 YYNGEE. Sequencing was performed on blood, either unsorted or a sorted T cell fraction (not recorded which). The chain has TRBV9 and TRBJ2-7, with a possible D match to TRBD1 (9 bases). The receptor comes from a human donor who was either an allogeneic HSCT recipient or a stem cell or donor lymphocyte infusion donor (not recorded which). It is not recorded whose cells these are; they may come from a transplant donor. CDR3 sequence (DNA): TGTGCCAGCAGCCCACGGGGGGGACAGGGTCCCTACGAGCAGTACTTC. Translating it yields CASSPRGGQGPYEQYF.